The T cell receptor beta chain described here comes from a study of shared clonotypes between healthy human individuals. The wider study: Donors had three CD4 naive, three CD4 memory, two CD8 naive and one CD8 memory plate apiece.

Sequenced by immunoSEQ multiplex PCR; TCRdb stores in-frame clones only, minus some. The sample yields around 1.9 million clones, about 93% seen once. With regard to this clone: Its target is not known.

In the naive CD8 group, cells lacked CD45RO and were positively selected for CCR7, so terminally differentiated effector memory CD45RA+ cells were left out. Broader study findings: How much donors shared clonotypes was expected to be affected by sequencing depth.

The CDR3 has 12 amino acids. V was pared by 6 bases and J by 11 bases, with 8 bases of the junction left unmatched. Germline V gene lookup returns CDR1 MNHEY and CDR2 SMNVEV (reference sequence). This receptor was taken from a man younger than 35 in good health. Some clones in this sample may be carry-over from other donors' samples. The rearrangement joins TRBV27 to TRBJ1-1, with 8 bases fitting TRBD1. The sample comprised naive CD8+ T cells from PBMCs. In DNA, the CDR3 is TGTGCCAGCAGCACAGGGGGACTTGGGGCTTTCTTT. The encoded protein is CASSTGGLGAFF.